This entry lists 15 T cell receptor beta chains sequenced from one sample in a study of brain T cells in children with intractable seizures. Data came from immunoSEQ multiplex PCR; TCRdb stores just in-frame clones and leaves some out. This sample carries approximately 110,000 clones, 85% to 95% of them seen once, and the ten largest clones take 3.8%. Sequenced material: peripheral blood, taken at surgery. These receptors came from a boy less than two years old with hemimegalencephaly and intractable seizures.

The CDR3 DNA is TGCGCCAGCAGCCAACTGGACAGGGGCTATGGCTACACCTTC. Amino acids: CASSQLDRGYGYTF. The rearrangement joins TRBV4-1 to TRBJ1-2; 9 bases fit TRBD1. This CDR3 region has 14 residues. After removal of 2 bases from V and 4 bases from J, the junction contained 2 bases not matched to a gene. From germline, CDR1 is MGHRA and CDR2 YSYEKL.

This chain links TRBV5-6 with TRBJ1-2; maybe TRBD1 (6 bases). The CDR3 loop spans 15 amino acids. Between the trimmed V and J ends, which lost 4 bases and 1 base, there was a span of 14 bases. CDR1 is SGHDT, CDR2 YYEEEE, per germline. CDR3 protein: CASSPDRTLNYGYTF. The CDR3 DNA follows: TGTGCCAGCAGCCCGGACAGAACTCTTAACTATGGCTACACCTTC.

This clone appeared once. This chain uses TRBV9 with TRBJ1-2; D is possibly TRBD1 (5 bases). The CDR3 covers 11 residues. V lost 7 bases and J lost 7, with 11 bases in between. Germline CDR1 SGDLS, CDR2 YYNGEE. CDR3 protein: CASGLRGGYTF. In nucleotides, the CDR3 is TGTGCCAGCGGATTGAGGGGTGGCTACACCTTC.

The rearrangement links TRBV5-4 to TRBJ2-1; 7 bases map to TRBD2. The junction had 11 bases not matched to a gene; V was cut back by 0 bases and J by 5 bases. Germline CDR1 is SGHNT and CDR2 is YYREEE (reference sequence). CDR3 length equals 17 residues. Here the CDR3 DNA reads TGTGCCAGCAGCTTGGTATTTGGCGGGAGATCAAACAATGAGCAGTTCTTC. Translated, it gives CASSLVFGGRSNNEQFF.

The chain links TRBV6-5 to TRBJ1-4; D remains unclear. This CDR3 contains 14 residues. The V end lost 6 bases, the J end lost 10 bases, and 18 bases lay between the germline ends. Looked up from germline, CDR1 is MNHEY and CDR2 is SVGAGI. DNA of the CDR3: TGTGCCAGCAGGCTCCCCGGTGATCCGGGAAAACTGTTTTTT. Translation: CASRLPGDPGKLFF.

V gene TRBV5-1 combines with J gene TRBJ2-7; TRBD2 matches at 10 bases. Unmatched junction bases numbered 13, after V lost 4 bases and J lost 6 bases. The CDR3 extends over 16 amino acids. Germline loops: CDR1 SGHRS, CDR2 YFSETQ. CDR3 coding DNA: TGCGCCAGCAGCGGGGGGCTAGCGGGAGTTACGTCCGAGCAGTACTTC. Translation: CASSGGLAGVTSEQYF.

This chain uses TRBV6-5 with TRBJ2-5; D ambiguous. Germline V lookup: CDR1 MNHEY, CDR2 SVGAGI. CDR3 length: 11 residues. The V end lost 11 bases, the J end lost 9 bases, and 16 bases lay between the germline ends. CDR3 nucleotide sequence: TGTGCCCCGCGATCCGCTCGGCCCCAGTACTTC. Translation gives CAPRSARPQYF.

The rearrangement links TRBV9 to TRBJ2-3, with a weak D call TRBD2 (6 bases). Germline values: CDR1 SGDLS, CDR2 YYNGEE. The V end lost 1 base, the J end lost 3 bases, and 15 bases lay between the germline ends. This CDR3 has 16 residues. CDR3 coding DNA: TGTGCCAGCAGCGTACAGGGTTTAGGAGGGACAGATACGCAGTATTTT. Translated: CASSVQGLGGTDTQYF. Using reference TRBV9 and TRBJ2-3 for the parts outside the CDR3, the full variable domain is DSGVTQTPKHLITATGQRVTLRCSPRSGDLSVYWYQQSLDQGLQFLIQYYNGEERAKGNILERFSAQQFPDLHSELNLSSLELGDSALYFCASSVQGLGGTDTQYFGPGTRLTVL.

The chain couples TRBV7-3 to TRBJ2-5; unclear D gene. The CDR3 has 15 amino acids. Germline loops: CDR1 SGHTA, CDR2 FQGTGA. V was trimmed by 5 bases and J by 2 bases, leaving 15 bases between them. CDR3 DNA: TGTGCCAGCAGCCCCGGCGTGGCGTTTCAAGAGACCCAGTACTTC. Translating it yields CASSPGVAFQETQYF.

This clone was counted a single time. The genes are TRBV6-6 and TRBJ2-3; tentatively, D is TRBD1 or TRBD2 (5 bases each). Germline V lookup: CDR1 MNHNY, CDR2 SVGAGI (reference sequence). The V gene lost 5 bases and the J gene lost 3 bases, with 21 bases spanning the gap. The CDR3 covers 17 residues. CDR3 loop: CASSPGAGAGPTDTQYF. CDR3 DNA: TGTGCCAGCAGTCCCGGGGCGGGTGCTGGACCGACAGATACGCAGTATTTT.

CDR3: CASSQMGGNTEAFF. The DNA of the CDR3 is TGTGCCAGCAGCCAAATGGGGGGGAACACTGAAGCTTTCTTT. The chain employs TRBV14 and TRBJ1-1, with D possibly matching TRBD1 (5 bases). This CDR3 region has 14 residues. Trimming shortened V by 2 bases and J by 1 base, and 8 bases separated the two germline ends. In germline, CDR1 is SGHDN, CDR2 FVKESK.

J is TRBJ2-5 and V is TRBV18; D might be TRBD2 (5 bases). The CDR3 is 14 amino acids. Trimming took 5 bases from V and 2 from J, leaving 12 bases between them. The germline V gene has CDR1 KGHSH and CDR2 LQKENI. The CDR3 DNA reads TGTGCCAGCTCAGCAATACCGGGGCAAGAGACCCAGTACTTC. Translated: CASSAIPGQETQYF.

J is TRBJ2-7 and V is TRBV6-5; 9 bases are a match to TRBD1. J lost 3 bases, V lost 2 bases, and 2 bases had no gene match. Germline CDR1 reads MNHEY; CDR2 reads SVGAGI. The CDR3 covers 14 residues. DNA for the CDR3: TGTGCCAGCAGTTACCTGACAGGGGGCTACGAGCAGTACTTC. This sequence encodes CASSYLTGGYEQYF.

This chain links TRBV18 with TRBJ1-6; possibly TRBD1 for D (6 bases). The CDR3 spans 16 residues. Germline CDR1 reads KGHSH; CDR2 reads LQKENI. V lost 3 bases and J lost 3, with 12 bases in between. CDR3 region: CASSPGGLGYNSPLHF. The CDR3 coding sequence is TGTGCCAGCTCACCGGGGGGGCTCGGCTATAATTCACCCCTCCACTTT.

V gene TRBV7-2 combines with J gene TRBJ2-7, with D uncertain. Trimming cost V 4 bases and J 3 bases, with 13 bases left between them. Germline V gene lookup returns CDR1 SGHTA and CDR2 FQGNSA. The CDR3 sequence is 14 residues long. DNA of the CDR3: TGTGCCAGCAGCTCCCCAGCCGGATTCTACGAGCAGTACTTC. The encoded protein is CASSSPAGFYEQYF.